This T cell receptor beta chain came from a study of PD-1 blockade in classical Hodgkin lymphoma. As for the study in general: The nivolumab dose that patients received was 3 mg/kg, given intravenously every 2 weeks.

Whole-study results and caveats: CD4+ TCR diversity, unlike CD8+, climbed significantly by C4D1. At baseline, newly diagnosed patients reportedly showed less TCR diversity than healthy donors. Complete responders' baseline diversity resembled that of newly diagnosed patients.

Repertoires were generated with immunoSEQ multiplex PCR, while TCRdb's copy carries only in-frame clones and drops some. The sample has 50,000 to 85,000 clones, about two thirds seen once. There was relapse after autologous stem cell transplantation in every patient, and there was variation in brentuximab vedotin exposure. This clone was seen only once. The antigen is unknown. The CDR3 has 15 amino acids. V lost 1 base, J lost 7 bases, and 5 bases stayed unmatched. Germline V gives CDR1 SGHVS, CDR2 FNYEAQ. Sequenced material: peripheral blood mononuclear cells (PBMCs), taken before the second cycle of nivolumab. The rearrangement joins TRBV7-6 to TRBJ1-2; TRBD1 matches at 11 bases. This sequence was found in a human donor with classical Hodgkin lymphoma. The CDR3 DNA reads as TGTGCCAGCAGCTTAGGGGGGACAGGGGGAGCTGGCTACACCTTC. Translation: CASSLGGTGGAGYTF.